This T cell receptor beta chain was sequenced for a study of blood T cell repertoires in COVID-19. In the original processing: Cell counts per sample came from amplifying reference gene primers. Data came from immunoSEQ multiplex PCR; TCRdb stores just in-frame clones and leaves some out. V and J calls and clone size are those listed in that table; D and trimming were worked out from the DNA. The table lists 100,000 to 150,000 clones, less than 90% of them singletons. The ends lost 8 bases at V and 1 base at J; junction bases unmatched: 2. The germline V gene has CDR1 MNHEY and CDR2 SMNVEV (reference sequence). CDR3 length: 13 amino acids. This clone was seen once.

The V call is TRBV27, the J call TRBJ2-7; 10 bases are a match to TRBD2. The origin of this receptor is a woman aged 25 to 45 who had recovered from COVID-19. Material for sequencing was peripheral blood. The CDR3 coding sequence is TGTGCCAGCCGTAGCGGGGGGTCCTACGAGCAGTACTTC. Translation: CASRSGGSYEQYF.